The clone carrying this TCR beta chain was observed many times. The antigen is unknown. From roughly 9.2 ml of fresh peripheral blood, PBMCs were isolated. The data belong to a study of T cells in Graves' hyperthyroidism and ophthalmopathy. As for the study in general: The initial diagnosis was the point when peripheral blood was collected, ahead of any treatment. Study-level results: Most clonotypes that expanded in the thyroid above 0.001 also showed up in blood. A model of 13 V-J pairs discriminated ophthalmopathy from stable hyperthyroidism.

The CDR3 runs 13 residues. Looked up from germline, CDR1 is SNHLY and CDR2 is FYNNEI. Trimming left V 6 bases short and J 5 bases short, with 11 bases between. Researchers amplified the TCR beta CDR3 regions from RNA transcripts. Researchers ran a first-round RT-PCR on the TCR CDR3 using the HTBI primer set. MiXCR, applied by TCRdb to the multiplex PCR reads, yields one record per CDR3 protein. The sample yields some 300,000 distinct CDR3 sequences, roughly an eighth seen once. The sample was blood. This sequence joins TRBV2 and TRBJ2-1; D is ambiguous. The receptor was derived from a woman between 35 and 50 years old with Graves' hyperthyroidism. The CDR3 bases are TGTGCCAGCAGAACCGACGGTAACAATGAGCAGTTCTTC. It specifies CASRTDGNNEQFF.